A selection of T cell receptor beta chains follows, all from one sample in a study of T cells in localized non-small cell lung cancer. Profiling relied on immunoSEQ multiplex PCR, and the TCRdb table lists in-frame clones only, not all of them. The sample holds 25,000 to 30,000 clones; 70% to 90% are singletons and the top ten take around 2.8%. Here the sequenced sample was peripheral blood, taken before any cancer treatment. These receptors all come from a woman aged 18-55 years with stage I lung adenocarcinoma. Both conserved end residues are part of each CDR3. D genes are given only for firm matches. Expanded clones get a size class; other rows say once, few or many, or leave the size out.

clone_size	d_call	v_call	cdr3_length	j_call	cdr3_aa	cdr3_nt
-	TRBD2	TRBV27	18	TRBJ2-5	CASSRGLAGGLPQETQYF	TGTGCCAGCAGTAGGGGACTAGCGGGAGGGTTGCCTCAAGAGACCCAGTACTTC
-	TRBD1	TRBV10-3	13	TRBJ2-7	CAISRDRAYEQYF	TGTGCCATCAGCCGGGACAGAGCCTACGAGCAGTACTTC
-	-	TRBV1	20	TRBJ2-1	CTSSHRDRGRLLSSYNEQFF	TGCACCAGCAGCCATAGGGACAGGGGGCGACTCTTGAGCTCCTACAATGAGCAGTTCTTC
-	TRBD1	TRBV7-2	16	TRBJ2-1	CASSHPPTGLGNEQFF	TGTGCCAGCAGCCACCCCCCGACAGGGTTGGGCAATGAGCAGTTCTTC
-	TRBD2	TRBV5-1	14	TRBJ2-5	CASSLGTSQETQYF	TGCGCCAGCAGCTTGGGGACTAGCCAAGAGACCCAGTACTTC
-	TRBD1	TRBV2	14	TRBJ2-2	CASNPQGAGGELFF	TGTGCCAGCAACCCACAGGGGGCCGGCGGGGAGCTGTTTTTT
once	TRBD1	TRBV28	16	TRBJ2-7	CASSLRSPGQRLSAYF	TGTGCCAGCAGTTTACGATCTCCGGGACAGCGCCTTAGCGCGTACTTC
-	-	TRBV15	14	TRBJ2-1	CATSRDRPSNEQFF	TGTGCCACCAGCAGAGATAGACCCAGCAATGAGCAGTTCTTC
-	-	TRBV18	13	TRBJ2-5	CASSNGLGETQYF	TGTGCCAGCTCCAACGGTCTTGGAGAGACCCAGTACTTC
-	TRBD1	TRBV2	16	TRBJ2-7	CASTRGSGRGLYEQYF	TGTGCCAGCACCAGAGGGAGCGGCAGGGGGCTGTACGAGCAGTACTTC